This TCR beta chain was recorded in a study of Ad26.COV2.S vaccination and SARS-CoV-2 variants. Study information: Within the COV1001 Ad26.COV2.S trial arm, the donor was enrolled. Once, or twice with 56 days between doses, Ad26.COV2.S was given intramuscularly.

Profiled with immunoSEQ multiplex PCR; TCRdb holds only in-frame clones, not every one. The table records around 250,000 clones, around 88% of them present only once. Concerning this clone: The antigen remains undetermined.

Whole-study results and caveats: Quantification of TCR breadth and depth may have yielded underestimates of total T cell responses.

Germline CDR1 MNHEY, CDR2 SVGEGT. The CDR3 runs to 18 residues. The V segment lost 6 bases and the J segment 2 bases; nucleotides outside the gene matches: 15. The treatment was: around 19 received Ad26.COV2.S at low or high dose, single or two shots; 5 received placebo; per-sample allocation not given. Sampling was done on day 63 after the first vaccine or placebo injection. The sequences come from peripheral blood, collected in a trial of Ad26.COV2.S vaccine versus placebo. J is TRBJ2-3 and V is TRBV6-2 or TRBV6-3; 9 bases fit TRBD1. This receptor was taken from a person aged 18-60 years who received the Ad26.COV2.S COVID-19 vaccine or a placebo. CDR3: CASSFSSDRGLPTDTQYF. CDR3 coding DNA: TGTGCCAGCAGCTTCTCTTCGGACAGGGGACTTCCCACAGATACGCAGTATTTT.